This TCR beta chain was retrieved from a study of T cell responses to AZD1222 COVID-19 vaccine. Study details: Second doses at about 4 or about 12 weeks were pooled.

A word on this clone: Its antigen is unknown.

V shed 2 bases and J 1 base; nucleotides not matched to a gene: 7. This CDR3 region has 17 residues. Germline assignment: CDR1 KGHSH and CDR2 LQKENI. Study-wide results and caveats: Clonal diversity may have been underestimated, and the donors were mostly white British, with more females than males.

Clones were sequenced by immunoSEQ multiplex PCR, and TCRdb holds only the in-frame ones, with some missing. This table holds 130,000 to 150,000 clones, approximately 88% found once. The material was peripheral blood, obtained on day 0 of AZD1222 vaccination. This rearrangement joins TRBV18 to TRBJ1-1, with 10 positions matching TRBD1. The TCR was taken from an adult in good health. The CDR3 spells CASSPILGQGENTEAFF. CDR3 nucleotides: TGTGCCAGCTCACCAATTTTAGGACAGGGGGAGAACACTGAAGCTTTCTTT.